The table lists the clone carrying this TCR beta chain with many counts. The CDR3 is 15 amino acids. V lost 6 bases, J lost 5 bases, and 16 bases lay in between. Germline V gene lookup returns CDR1 MNHEY and CDR2 SVGAGI. This sample stems from a study of blood T cell repertoires in COVID-19. Background on the study: COVID-19 samples collected from the United States, Italy and Spain covered acute and convalescent phases. T cells, B-cell-depleted T cells, or PBMCs provided the cDNA or gDNA that served as material.

Generated by immunoSEQ multiplex PCR, the TCRdb table keeps only in-frame clones and is missing some. Of over 200,000 clones in the sample, 75% to 90% are singletons; the top ten hold roughly 3.7%. The sequencing sample was made of PBMCs or T cells enriched from blood (not recorded which). The chain employs TRBV6-5 and TRBJ1-4; D is perhaps TRBD1 (6 bases). The receptor was isolated from a woman aged 25 to 39 who had been exposed to COVID-19. The CDR3 sequence: CASSLQGLGNEKLFF. The CDR3 DNA is TGTGCCAGCAGCCTACAGGGATTGGGAAATGAAAAACTGTTTTTT.